Reported below is one T cell receptor beta chain. Original data processing: Quantification of nucleated cells was approximated via reference gene primer amplification. Measured with immunoSEQ multiplex PCR; TCRdb has only the in-frame clones, and not every one. V and J calls plus clone size are reproduced from that table; the DNA served to infer D and trimming. The sample contains some 49,000 clones, around nine tenths of which appear only once. Per germline, CDR1 MNHNY and CDR2 SVGAGI (reference sequence). Trimming pared 10 bases from V and 2 bases from J, leaving 20 bases between. This CDR3 contains 15 residues. This sample was taken from a study of blood T cell repertoires in COVID-19. About the research overall: The study drew acute and convalescent COVID-19 samples from the United States, Italy and Spain. The analysed material was cDNA or gDNA that came from T cells, B-cell-depleted T cells, or PBMCs.

Sequenced: peripheral blood. V gene TRBV6-6 combines with J gene TRBJ1-2; D perhaps matches TRBD1 (6 bases). The clonotype originates from an older man with active COVID-19. As DNA, the CDR3 is TGTGCCACAAAAGACTCTCCGACAGGAAACTATGGCTACACCTTC. Translated, it gives CATKDSPTGNYGYTF.